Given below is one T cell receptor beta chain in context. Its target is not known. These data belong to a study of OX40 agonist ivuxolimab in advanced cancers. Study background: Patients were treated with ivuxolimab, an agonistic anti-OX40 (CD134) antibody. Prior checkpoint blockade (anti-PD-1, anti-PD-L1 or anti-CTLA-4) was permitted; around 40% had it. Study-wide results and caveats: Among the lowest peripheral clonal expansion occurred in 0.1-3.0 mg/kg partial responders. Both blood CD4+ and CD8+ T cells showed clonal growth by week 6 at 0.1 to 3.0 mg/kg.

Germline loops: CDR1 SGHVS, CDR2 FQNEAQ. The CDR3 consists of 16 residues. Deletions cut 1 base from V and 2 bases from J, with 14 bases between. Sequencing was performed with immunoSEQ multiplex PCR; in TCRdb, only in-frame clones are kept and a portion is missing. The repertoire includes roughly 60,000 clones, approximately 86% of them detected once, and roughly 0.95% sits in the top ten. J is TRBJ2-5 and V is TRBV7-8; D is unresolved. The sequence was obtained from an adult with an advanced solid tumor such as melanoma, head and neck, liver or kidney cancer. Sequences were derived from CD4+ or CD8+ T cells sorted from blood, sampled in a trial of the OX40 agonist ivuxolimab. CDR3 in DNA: TGTGCCAGCAGCTTAGGAGGCTTGGTGGGTCAAGAGACCCAGTACTTC. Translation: CASSLGGLVGQETQYF.